The 29 T cell receptor beta chains reported below all come from one sample, sequenced in a study of cytomegalovirus exposure and HLA in healthy donors (dated by TCRdb to about 2017). Libraries were made using the immunoSEQ multiplex PCR assay. A mixture of 60 forward primers for TCR Vbeta segments and 13 reverse primers for TCR Jbeta segments was used in the multiplex PCR. TCRdb stores this immuneACCESS table with in-frame sequences only. Part of the clones is absent; in the studies checked, under half of the shortfall reflects unresolved V genes, and no reason is known for the rest. This sample lists some 180,000 clones; 65% to 85% were detected once. Of the sample, roughly 3% falls within the top ten clones. Sequenced material: PBMCs. Receptor source: a female donor in good health and CMV-seronegative.

This clone showed up just once. This sequence joins TRBV2 and TRBJ1-5, with D possibly matching TRBD1 (6 bases). The V gene's germline CDR1 is SNHLY and CDR2 FYNNEI. The V end was cut by 4 bases, the J end by 1 base, with 14 bases between. The CDR3 is 16 amino acids. The DNA for the CDR3 is TGTGCCAGCAGTGCTTACAGGGTGAGAAGCAATCAGCCCCAGCATTTT. This encodes CASSAYRVRSNQPQHF.

The rearrangement links TRBV5-1 to TRBJ2-1; 12 bases are shared with TRBD2. This CDR3 is 15 amino acids long. The V and J ends lost 4 bases and 4 bases, in that order; junction bases with no gene match: 3. Germline V gene lookup returns CDR1 SGHRS and CDR2 YFSETQ. CDR3 bases: TGCGCCAGCAGCCTAACTAGCGGGGGGTACAATGAGCAGTTCTTC. Translated, it gives CASSLTSGGYNEQFF. The variable domain in full, with the rest retrieved from reference TRBV5-1 and TRBJ2-1, is KAGVTQTPRYLIKTRGQQVTLSCSPISGHRSVSWYQQTPGQGLQFLFEYFSETQRNKGNFPGRFSGRQFSNSRSEMNVSTLELGDSALYLCASSLTSGGYNEQFFGPGTRLTVL.

The chain links TRBV5-1 to TRBJ2-7, with a weak D call TRBD2 (6 bases). V gave up 4 bases and J gave up 0 bases, with 20 bases separating them. CDR3 length: 17 amino acids. Germline loops: CDR1 SGHRS, CDR2 YFSETQ. Here the CDR3 reads CASSLGLRDSASYEQYF. CDR3 nucleotides: TGCGCCAGCAGCCTGGGACTGCGGGACTCGGCCTCCTACGAGCAGTACTTC.

This chain joins TRBV7-3 and TRBJ2-7; 11 positions agree with TRBD1. The CDR3 has 14 residues. Per germline, CDR1 SGHTA and CDR2 FQGTGA. The V segment lost 1 base and the J segment 6 bases; nucleotides outside the gene matches: 2. Here the CDR3 reads CASSLIGTGGEQYF. CDR3 in DNA: TGTGCCAGCAGCTTAATCGGGACAGGGGGCGAGCAGTACTTC.

J is TRBJ2-7 and V is TRBV6-5, with 8 bases aligning to TRBD1. The CDR3 runs to 15 residues. J lost 5 bases, V lost 2 bases, and 8 bases had no gene match. The germline gives CDR1 MNHEY, CDR2 SVGAGI. This chain's CDR3 is CASSYGDRPGDEQYF. The CDR3 DNA is TGTGCCAGCAGTTACGGGGACAGGCCCGGGGACGAGCAGTACTTC.

The chain uses TRBV4-1 and TRBJ1-1, with D possibly TRBD1 on 6 matching bases. Germline assignment: CDR1 MGHRA and CDR2 YSYEKL. The CDR3 is made up of 15 amino acids. Trimming took 5 bases from V and 1 from J, leaving 14 bases between them. CDR3 bases: TGCGCCAGCAGCGAGCGGACAGCGCAGAACACTGAAGCTTTCTTT. Its protein is CASSERTAQNTEAFF.

There are a few counts of this clone. The chain links TRBV5-1 to TRBJ2-7; 10 bases line up with TRBD2. Germline-derived CDR1 and CDR2 are SGHRS and YFSETQ. The CDR3 covers 15 residues. V dropped 4 bases and J dropped 3; count of bases not matched to a gene: 7. CDR3 sequence reads: CASSPRTSGIYEQYF. The CDR3 bases are TGCGCCAGCAGCCCACGGACTAGCGGCATCTACGAGCAGTACTTC.

This chain uses TRBV19 with TRBJ1-2; the D gene is possibly TRBD1 (5 bases). V lost 7 bases to trimming and J lost 2 bases, with 11 bases between them. The CDR3 is 13 amino acids. Germline-derived CDR1 and CDR2 are LNHDA and SQIVND (reference sequence). The CDR3 sequence is CASNPRGNYGYTF. The CDR3 DNA reads TGTGCCAGTAACCCACGGGGGAACTATGGCTACACCTTC.

This clone was seen just once. This chain uses TRBV19 with TRBJ1-3; D gene uncertain. V was shortened by 7 bases and J by 1 base, with 14 bases between the two germline ends. Germline-derived CDR1 and CDR2 are LNHDA and SQIVND (reference sequence). The CDR3 spans 15 residues. Written as DNA, the CDR3 is TGTGCCAGTACTCGAGCAGGAGGTTCTGGAAACACCATATATTTT. Its translation is CASTRAGGSGNTIYF. The complete variable domain, with remaining parts taken from reference TRBV19 and TRBJ1-3, reads DGGITQSPKYLFRKEGQNVTLSCEQNLNHDAMYWYRQDPGQGLRLIYYSQIVNDFQKGDIAEGYSVSREKKESFPLTVTSAQKNPTAFYLCASTRAGGSGNTIYFGEGSWLTVV.

This clone was counted once. The rearrangement joins TRBV7-6 to TRBJ2-6, with 9 positions matching TRBD1. V lost 5 bases, J lost 0 bases, and 8 bases stayed unmatched. Per germline, CDR1 SGHVS and CDR2 FNYEAQ. This CDR3 is 18 amino acids long. CDR3 DNA: TGTGCCAGCAGCGCCCGGGACAGGGTTTACTCTGGGGCCAACGTCCTGACTTTC. This gives the protein CASSARDRVYSGANVLTF.

V usage is TRBV5-5 and J usage is TRBJ2-2; weak D call: TRBD1 (6 bases). Trimming took off 0 bases at V and 5 bases at J, with 17 bases between the two ends. The germline V gene has CDR1 SGHKS and CDR2 YYEKEE (reference sequence). The CDR3 runs to 17 residues. The CDR3 sequence: CASSLAYGGGVTGELFF. The CDR3 DNA sequence: TGTGCCAGCAGCTTGGCATATGGGGGCGGTGTTACCGGGGAGCTGTTTTTT.

The chain has TRBV7-2 and TRBJ2-5; TRBD2 matches 11 bases. Trimming removed 2 bases from V and 3 bases from J; junction bases left unmatched: 2. CDR3 size: 15 residues. Germline loops: CDR1 SGHTA, CDR2 FQGNSA. The CDR3, as DNA: TGTGCCAGCAGCTTAAGGGGACTAGCGGAAGAGACCCAGTACTTC. It codes for CASSLRGLAEETQYF.

This chain uses TRBV9 with TRBJ1-2; perhaps TRBD1 as D (6 bases). There are 14 residues in the CDR3. Per the germline V gene, CDR1 is SGDLS and CDR2 is YYNGEE. Trimming took off 0 bases at V and 4 bases at J, with 10 bases between the two ends. In nucleotides, the CDR3 is TGTGCCAGCAGCGTAGGCCCACAGGGCTATGGCTACACCTTC. This gives the protein CASSVGPQGYGYTF.

CDR3 nucleotides: TGTGCCAGCAGTGAACTCAGCGGGGGCCCCTACAATGAGCAGTTCTTC. Translated, it gives CASSELSGGPYNEQFF. V usage is TRBV6-1 and J usage is TRBJ2-1, with 8 bases lining up with TRBD2. The germline V gene has CDR1 MNHNS and CDR2 SASEGT. The V gene end was trimmed by 2 bases and the J gene end by 2 bases; junction bases not matched to a gene: 5. This CDR3 comprises 16 residues.

This sequence joins TRBV6-5 and TRBJ2-3; D is unclear. CDR1 and CDR2 from the germline V gene are MNHEY and SVGAGI. The CDR3 contains 13 residues. V lost 2 bases to trimming and J lost 5 bases, with 8 bases between them. The CDR3 sequence: CASSYIVGDTQYF. CDR3 nucleotides: TGTGCCAGCAGTTACATAGTTGGAGATACGCAGTATTTT.

The V gene is TRBV4-1, the J gene TRBJ2-5, with 12 positions matching TRBD2. Trimming removed 1 base from V and 3 bases from J; junction bases left unmatched: 3. This CDR3 comprises 16 residues. Germline CDR1 is MGHRA and CDR2 is YSYEKL. The chain's CDR3 is CASSQGLAGGEETQYF. In DNA form, the CDR3 reads TGCGCCAGCAGCCAAGGGCTAGCGGGAGGGGAAGAGACCCAGTACTTC.

This sequence joins TRBV5-5 and TRBJ2-1; D is perhaps TRBD1 (6 bases). Trimming cost V 3 bases and J 5 bases, with 21 bases left between them. The CDR3 contains 17 residues. Germline assignment: CDR1 SGHKS and CDR2 YYEKEE (reference sequence). CDR3 sequence (DNA): TGTGCCAGCAGCTCATACAGGGTTAGGGCGTCAGACAATGAGCAGTTCTTC. Protein product: CASSSYRVRASDNEQFF.

V is TRBV20-1 and J is TRBJ1-2, with D perhaps TRBD1 (5 bases). Per germline, CDR1 DFQATT and CDR2 SNEGSKA (reference sequence). There are 10 residues in the CDR3. CDR3: CRVQGYGYTF. In DNA, the CDR3 is TGCAGGGTCCAGGGCTATGGCTACACCTTC.

There are a few counts of this clone. V usage is TRBV30 and J usage is TRBJ2-1; TRBD2 matches 7 bases. Germline CDR1 is GTSNPN and CDR2 is SVGIG (reference sequence). CDR3 length equals 13 residues. Trimming at V came to 2 bases and at J to 8 bases, leaving 6 bases not matched to a gene. The CDR3 sequence: CAWSRGVRDEQFF. In nucleotides, the CDR3 is TGTGCCTGGAGTCGGGGGGTAAGAGATGAGCAGTTCTTC.

This sequence joins TRBV18 and TRBJ2-2, with TRBD2 as a possible D gene (5 bases). V shed 4 bases and J shed 3 bases, with 21 bases lying between them. Germline V lookup: CDR1 KGHSH, CDR2 LQKENI. The CDR3 is 18 residues long. The CDR3 loop is CASSLVRASYAYTGELFF. CDR3 DNA: TGTGCCAGCTCACTCGTGAGGGCTAGCTACGCTTACACCGGGGAGCTGTTTTTT.

CDR3: CASSLRQGYGYTF. The CDR3 DNA is TGTGCCAGCAGCTTAAGACAGGGCTATGGCTACACCTTC. The V call is TRBV7-3, the J call TRBJ1-2; 7 nucleotides agree with TRBD1. V was clipped by 1 base and J by 4 bases; unmatched bases: 0. Germline CDR1 and CDR2: SGHTA and FQGTGA. The CDR3 has 13 residues.

V and J are TRBV19 and TRBJ1-3; D gene unclear. The V and J ends lost 5 bases and 1 base respectively, with 12 bases between them. Germline loops: CDR1 LNHDA, CDR2 SQIVND (reference sequence). The CDR3 spans 15 residues. The CDR3 bases are TGTGCCAGTAGTTGGCAGGCGTCATCTGGAAACACCATATATTTT. Encoded protein: CASSWQASSGNTIYF.

The rearrangement joins TRBV6-5 to TRBJ2-7, with TRBD2 matching 11 bases. This CDR3 contains 15 residues. Germline V gives CDR1 MNHEY, CDR2 SVGAGI. Losses at the gene ends were 6 bases for V and 3 bases for J; bases not matched to a gene: 7. The CDR3 spells CASSKLAGVRYEQYF. The CDR3 region has the DNA TGTGCCAGCAGCAAACTAGCGGGAGTTCGCTACGAGCAGTACTTC.

About this clone itself: One end of the junction varies from germline; a read error may be responsible. The V and J genes are TRBV28 and TRBJ1-2, with D maybe TRBD1 (5 bases). The CDR3 loop spans 11 amino acids. The germline gives CDR1 MDHEN, CDR2 SYDVKM. CDR3 nucleotide sequence: TGTGCCAGCAGTTTATTATCTGACAGAGACTTC. Translation gives CASSLLSDRDF.

The genes are TRBV7-2 and TRBJ2-2; 7 bases align to TRBD2. V was pared by 5 bases and J by 7 bases, with 16 bases of the junction left unmatched. CDR3 length: 17 amino acids. Germline V gene sequence: CDR1 SGHTA, CDR2 FQGNSA. The CDR3 DNA sequence: TGTGCCAGCAGCCGATCACTAGCGTCTCATGGGATCGGGGAGCTGTTTTTT. This codes for CASSRSLASHGIGELFF.

The chain has TRBV2 and TRBJ2-7; 7 bases are shared with TRBD2. J was trimmed by 2 bases and V by 1 base; bases with no gene match: 5. The CDR3 has 15 residues. Germline CDR1 is SNHLY and CDR2 is FYNNEI. CDR3 protein: CASSEGPSGTYEQYF. CDR3 bases: TGTGCCAGCAGTGAAGGTCCTAGCGGAACCTACGAGCAGTACTTC. Full variable domain (remainder filled in from reference TRBV2 and TRBJ2-7): EPEVTQTPSHQVTQMGQEVILRCVPISNHLYFYWYRQILGQKVEFLVSFYNNEISEKSEIFDDQFSVERPDGSNFTLKIRSTKLEDSAMYFCASSEGPSGTYEQYFGPGTRLTVT.

The rearrangement uses TRBV7-2 and TRBJ2-1, with TRBD2 matching 9 bases. V dropped 6 bases and J dropped 7; count of bases not matched to a gene: 10. This CDR3 is 15 amino acids long. Germline CDR1 and CDR2: SGHTA and FQGNSA. The CDR3 sequence is CASRKTGLASNEQFF. The CDR3 DNA sequence: TGTGCCAGCAGGAAAACGGGACTAGCAAGTAATGAGCAGTTCTTC.

The chain carries TRBV2 and TRBJ1-5; no reliable D call. The V and J ends lost 3 bases and 7 bases respectively, with 7 bases between them. Germline CDR1 reads SNHLY; CDR2 reads FYNNEI. The CDR3 has 12 amino acids. The CDR3: CASSDIRQPQHF. Written as DNA, the CDR3 is TGTGCCAGCAGTGACATACGGCAGCCCCAGCATTTT.

This chain joins TRBV28 and TRBJ2-1; D is undetermined. CDR1 MDHEN and CDR2 SYDVKM come from the germline V gene. V gave up 2 bases and J gave up 2 bases, with 7 bases separating them. CDR3 length: 14 amino acids. CDR3 amino acids: CASSLQSPYNEQFF. Written as DNA, the CDR3 is TGTGCCAGCAGTTTACAGTCCCCCTACAATGAGCAGTTCTTC.